This T cell receptor (beta chain) is from a study of cytomegalovirus exposure and HLA in healthy donors. Study findings and constraints: Later on, an analysis tied approximately 17,000 TCR beta sequences to HLA alleles at 0.05 false discovery rate. Earlier analysis found most TCR beta V segments productive about 87% or about 30% of the time.

CDR1 and CDR2 from the germline V gene are ENHRY and SYGVKD. The length of the CDR3 is 16 residues. J was trimmed by 3 bases and V by 4 bases; bases with no gene match: 6. PCR used 60 Vbeta primers and 13 Jbeta primers. Authors' methods: As a later analysis found, there were approximately 80 million unique TCR beta chains, of which roughly 11 million were shared. The data were produced by immunoSEQ multiplex PCR, yet TCRdb's version contains in-frame clones alone and is incomplete. V, J and clone size reflect that table, while D and trimming were determined from the DNA. The repertoire consists of about 190,000 clones, with approximately 85% occurring once and the leading ten covering more than 1.5%. This clone was seen just once. What it recognizes is unknown.

Sequenced: PBMCs. The chain has TRBV10-3 and TRBJ2-5, with 12 bases identical to TRBD2. The source is a young man in good health and CMV-seronegative. In DNA, the CDR3 is TGTGCCATCAGTGGGTCGACTAGCGGGGGCGAAGAGACCCAGTACTTC. It yields the protein CAISGSTSGGEETQYF.